This T cell receptor beta chain was retrieved from a study of Ad26.COV2.S vaccination and SARS-CoV-2 variants. V dropped 7 bases and J dropped 1 base, with 10 bases sitting between them. The length of the CDR3 is 13 residues. As to treatment: over 15 received Ad26.COV2.S at low or high dose, single or two shots; 5 received placebo; per-sample allocation not given. At day 63 after the first vaccine or placebo injection, samples were drawn. Measured with immunoSEQ multiplex PCR; TCRdb has only the in-frame clones, and not every one. The sample comprises roughly 390,000 clones, about nine tenths of which are singletons, and around 3.4% rests with the top ten.

The V call is TRBV12-3 or TRBV12-4, the J call TRBJ2-5; D is possibly TRBD1 (6 bases). This TCR derives from a person aged 18-60 years who received the Ad26.COV2.S COVID-19 vaccine or a placebo. The material sequenced was peripheral blood, taken in a trial of Ad26.COV2.S vaccine versus placebo. Written as DNA, the CDR3 is TGTGCCAGCAACCTGGACAGCCAAGAGACCCAGTACTTC. This gives the protein CASNLDSQETQYF.